This TCR beta chain was retrieved from a study of blood T cells in healthy people across ages. Study results and caveats: Per-million-T-cell TCR beta diversity fell roughly linearly with age. Investigators viewed diversity estimates from one million T cells as underestimates, the study reported. Both higher diversity and more naive CD4+ cells marked long-lived donors when set against aged donors.

A note on this clonotype: The antigen is undetermined.

Next came a second PCR, run for roughly 6 to 11 cycles, which used a sample-barcoded 5' primer along with a J-beta primer mix. No fewer than 3 million CDR3-containing paired-end reads came from each sample. TCRdb analysed the 5' RACE reads with MiXCR anew, one entry per CDR3 protein. This table has hundreds of thousands of distinct CDR3 sequences, 58% appearing once. The CDR3 loop spans 16 amino acids. CDR1 MNHNY and CDR2 SVGAGI come from the germline V gene (reference sequence). The junction had 7 bases not matched to a gene; V was cut back by 7 bases and J by 1 base. The TCR comes from a man aged 60 to 69 in good health. Sequenced input: blood. The chain employs TRBV6-6 and TRBJ1-3, with 10 positions matching TRBD1. As DNA, the CDR3 is TGTGCCAGCACACGGGACAGGGGATCTTCTGGAAACACCATATATTTT. Protein sequence: CASTRDRGSSGNTIYF.